Below, one T cell receptor beta chain is given with its context. Libraries were prepared by immunoSEQ multiplex PCR; TCRdb keeps only in-frame clonotypes and omits some of them. The sample has 35,000 to 50,000 clones; 88% are singletons. This entry comes from a study of PD-L1 blockade in urothelial cancer. Overall study context: Once treatment had started, blood was analyzed at 3 weeks (second dose) and again at 6 weeks.

The CDR3 loop spans 16 amino acids. V shed 2 bases and J shed 3 bases, with 14 bases lying between them. CDR1 and CDR2 from the germline V gene are LGHNA and YSLEER. This clonotype was sampled from a woman aged 60 to 75 with urothelial cancer. The input for sequencing was PBMCs, taken around atezolizumab (anti-PD-L1) treatment. The gene calls are TRBV4-3 and TRBJ2-1, with D perhaps TRBD1 (6 bases). CDR3 in DNA: TGCGCCAGCAGCCAAAGAAGGTACAGGGACTACAATGAGCAGTTCTTC. This sequence encodes CASSQRRYRDYNEQFF.